Included here is one TCR beta chain sequence, with context. This entry is derived from a study of OX40 agonist ivuxolimab in advanced cancers. Germline values: CDR1 MNHNS, CDR2 SASEGT. V gave up 2 bases and J gave up 1 base, with 9 bases separating them. CDR3 size: 15 residues. The method was immunoSEQ multiplex PCR; TCRdb's version includes in-frame clones alone and lacks a portion of them. The sample lists around 70,000 clones, about 84% occurring once. Sequences were derived from CD4+ or CD8+ T cells sorted from blood, sampled in a trial of the OX40 agonist ivuxolimab. The chain recombines TRBV6-1 with TRBJ1-5; tentative D call: TRBD1 (5 bases). This TCR came from an adult with an advanced solid tumor such as melanoma, head and neck, liver or kidney cancer. CDR3 nucleotide sequence: TGTGCCAGCAGTGAACTATGGGGGAGCAATCAGCCCCAGCATTTT. It is translated as CASSELWGSNQPQHF.